The subject of this entry is one T cell receptor beta chain. Its antigen is as yet unknown. Trimming left V 4 bases short and J 0 bases short, with 5 bases between. CDR1 MNHNY and CDR2 SVGAGI come from the germline V gene (reference sequence). CDR3 length: 13 amino acids. Only in-frame clones appear in the TCRdb table, and some are missing; sequencing was by immunoSEQ multiplex PCR. Found here are 40,000 to 55,000 clones, 85% to 95% of them singletons; the top ten hold 12% to 15%. This record belongs to a study of OX40 agonist ivuxolimab in advanced cancers. Study at large: Dose-escalation subjects each had hepatocellular carcinoma, melanoma, renal cell or head and neck cancer. Three patients, one with hepatocellular carcinoma and two with cutaneous melanoma, responded partially. Study-wide findings and caveats: Near-lowest levels of clonal expansion characterized partial responders at 0.1-3.0 mg/kg.

The TCR comes from an adult with an advanced solid tumor such as melanoma, head and neck, liver or kidney cancer. This chain connects TRBV6-6 to TRBJ2-3; D uncertain. The source material was CD4+ or CD8+ T cells sorted from blood, sampled in a trial of the OX40 agonist ivuxolimab. CDR3 sequence: CASSFGSTDTQYF. The CDR3, as DNA: TGTGCCAGCAGTTTCGGGAGCACAGATACGCAGTATTTT.